Following are 6 T cell receptor beta chains from one sample sequenced in a study of cytomegalovirus exposure and HLA in healthy donors. Primers: 60 Vbeta forward and 13 Jbeta reverse. Method: immunoSEQ multiplex PCR; TCRdb's copy keeps in-frame clones and lacks some. The sample yields around 100,000 clones, around 62% seen once. Sequencing was done on a sample of PBMCs. The receptor source for this set is a man in his thirties or forties in good health and CMV-seropositive.

The V call is TRBV5-5, the J call TRBJ2-5; 14 bases agree with TRBD2. Per the germline V gene, CDR1 is SGHKS and CDR2 is YYEKEE (reference sequence). V lost 0 bases and J lost 2; bases outside the gene matches: 3. The CDR3 has 17 amino acids. The CDR3 DNA is TGTGCCAGCAGCTTGGGACTAGCGGGGGGGGGACAAGAGACCCAGTACTTC. As protein: CASSLGLAGGGQETQYF.

The chain is built from TRBV6-5 and TRBJ2-7; weak D call: TRBD1 (5 bases). In germline, CDR1 is MNHEY, CDR2 SVGAGI. The CDR3 length is 14 residues. Trimming cost V 2 bases and J 7 bases, with 15 bases left between them. Written as DNA, the CDR3 is TGTGCCAGCAGTTACCAAACAGGCCTTGGGGAGCAGTACTTC. This sequence encodes CASSYQTGLGEQYF.

The chain has TRBV11-2 and TRBJ2-7; TRBD2 aligns across 7 bases. Germline V lookup: CDR1 SGHAT, CDR2 FQNNGV. Germline trimming cut 3 bases from V and 2 bases from J; bases unmatched to any gene: 4. The CDR3 extends over 14 amino acids. The CDR3 region has the DNA TGTGCCAGCAGCTTCGTGGGGGGGACCTACGAGCAGTACTTC. The encoded protein is CASSFVGGTYEQYF. The full variable domain, rest sourced from reference TRBV11-2 and TRBJ2-7, is EAGVAQSPRYKIIEKRQSVAFWCNPISGHATLYWYQQILGQGPKLLIQFQNNGVVDDSQLPKDRFSAERLKGVDSTLKIQPAKLEDSAVYLCASSFVGGTYEQYFGPGTRLTVT.

A note on this clone: The conserved final phenylalanine or tryptophan is absent from the CDR3, which likely points to a read error. The V and J genes are TRBV9 and TRBJ2-7; possibly TRBD2 for D (6 bases). Germline CDR1 and CDR2: SGDLS and YYNGEE. CDR3 size: 14 residues. Trimming took off 0 bases at V and 3 bases at J, with 10 bases between the two ends. This chain's CDR3 is CASSVATGVYEQYL. CDR3 bases: TGTGCCAGCAGCGTAGCTACGGGGGTCTACGAGCAGTACCTC.

This chain uses TRBV13 with TRBJ2-5; weak D call: TRBD1 (5 bases). CDR1 and CDR2 from the germline V gene are PRHDT and FYEKMQ (reference sequence). This CDR3 spans 14 amino acids. The V end lost 0 bases, the J end lost 5 bases, and 10 bases lay between the germline ends. The CDR3 coding sequence is TGTGCCAGCAGCTTAGGGACAGCCTGGGAGACCCAGTACTTC. Amino acids: CASSLGTAWETQYF.

The chain links TRBV6-1 to TRBJ1-1, with D perhaps matching TRBD1 (6 bases). There are 12 residues in the CDR3. V was trimmed by 1 base and J by 11 bases, leaving 11 bases between them. The V gene's germline CDR1 is MNHNS and CDR2 SASEGT. The CDR3 loop is CASSEGGRGAFF. The CDR3 DNA reads TGTGCCAGCAGTGAAGGGGGGCGAGGGGCTTTCTTT.